Listed below are T cell receptor beta chains from one sample, sequenced in a study of T cell changes during pregnancy in multiple sclerosis. Using immunoSEQ multiplex PCR, the repertoire was profiled, and TCRdb retains in-frame clones only, with some absent. The data contain around 97,000 clones, about nine tenths of them singletons. Sequenced material: peripheral blood, taken in the second trimester of pregnancy. Receptors originate from a female donor in good health, enrolled as a control in a pregnancy study. Both conserved end residues are part of each CDR3. The D gene is left open where the match is weak. Part of the rows lack a size; the others show once, few, many or a class for expanded clones.

TRBV7-6,NA,NA,TRBJ1-1,CASSLRGNTEAFF,TGTGCCAGCAGCTTAAGGGGGAACACTGAAGCTTTCTTT
TRBV7-2,NA,NA,TRBJ2-5,CASSKKVGPTETQYF,TGTGCCAGCAGCAAGAAGGTTGGGCCGACAGAGACCCAGTACTTC
TRBV6-5,NA,NA,TRBJ1-1,CASSFTARRGTEAFF,TGTGCCAGCAGTTTCACCGCCCGTCGAGGCACTGAAGCTTTCTTT
TRBV15,NA,NA,TRBJ2-1,CATSRWFGGSDNEQFF,TGTGCCACCAGCAGGTGGTTTGGGGGGTCTGACAATGAGCAGTTCTTC
TRBV4-3,NA,TRBD2,TRBJ2-1,CASSQDSGTTFHNEQFF,TGCGCCAGCAGCCAAGATAGCGGGACCACCTTTCACAATGAGCAGTTCTTC
TRBV4-2,NA,NA,TRBJ1-1,CASSQEANTEAFF,TGTGCCAGCAGCCAAGAAGCGAACACTGAAGCTTTCTTT
TRBV2,NA,NA,TRBJ1-4,CASSDARAPREKLFF,TGTGCCAGCAGTGATGCGAGGGCCCCTAGGGAAAAACTGTTTTTT
TRBV9,NA,TRBD1,TRBJ2-7,CASSLSGTGAYEQYF,TGTGCCAGCAGCTTATCCGGGACAGGGGCCTACGAGCAGTACTTC
TRBV6-1,NA,TRBD1,TRBJ2-1,CASSDRLDRVSDEQFF,TGTGCCAGCAGTGACCGTTTGGACAGGGTGAGTGATGAGCAGTTCTTC
TRBV9,NA,NA,TRBJ2-1,CASSVDGTGQFF,TGTGCCAGCAGCGTAGACGGAACAGGGCAGTTCTTC
TRBV27,NA,TRBD1,TRBJ2-7,CASRDRDRGYEQYF,TGTGCCAGCAGGGATCGGGACAGGGGGTACGAGCAGTACTTC
TRBV5-1,once,TRBD1,TRBJ1-1,CASSEPGTGVTEAFF,TGCGCCAGCAGCGAGCCCGGGACAGGGGTCACTGAAGCTTTCTTT
TRBV7-2,NA,NA,TRBJ2-3,CASSLDWRTDTQYF,TGTGCCAGCAGCTTAGATTGGAGGACAGATACGCAGTATTTT
TRBV19,few,TRBD2,TRBJ2-7,CASSMTSVYEQYF,TGTGCCAGTAGTATGACTAGCGTCTACGAGCAGTACTTC
TRBV5-1,NA,TRBD2,TRBJ2-1,CASSLTSGGAFKEQFF,TGCGCCAGCAGCTTGACTAGCGGGGGGGCCTTTAAGGAGCAGTTCTTC
TRBV5-6,NA,NA,TRBJ2-7,CASSLAGQGYEQYF,TGTGCCAGCAGCTTGGCCGGCCAGGGATACGAGCAGTACTTC
TRBV6-1,NA,TRBD1,TRBJ2-2,CASSRTGVNTGELFF,TGTGCCAGCAGTCGGACAGGAGTGAACACCGGGGAGCTGTTTTTT
TRBV27,NA,NA,TRBJ1-5,CASSFSGQPYSNQPQHF,TGTGCCAGCAGTTTCTCCGGACAGCCTTATAGCAATCAGCCCCAGCATTTT
TRBV7-6,NA,NA,TRBJ2-1,CASRPTSNQGSYNEQFF,TGTGCCAGCAGACCTACTAGCAATCAGGGCTCCTACAATGAGCAGTTCTTC
TRBV5-1,NA,NA,TRBJ1-1,CASSLGGTMNTEAFF,TGCGCCAGCAGCTTGGGTGGAACTATGAACACTGAAGCTTTCTTT
TRBV19,NA,TRBD2,TRBJ2-7,CASSTRRGGYEQYF,TGTGCCAGTAGTACCCGCCGCGGGGGCTACGAGCAGTACTTC
TRBV28,NA,TRBD1,TRBJ1-2,CASSGQGYGYTF,TGTGCCAGCTCGGGACAGGGCTATGGCTACACCTTC
TRBV4-1,NA,TRBD2,TRBJ2-3,CASSLISGGRTDTQYF,TGCGCCAGCAGCCTCATCAGCGGGGGTAGGACAGATACGCAGTATTTT
TRBV6-1,NA,NA,TRBJ2-3,CASSVSVGVDTQYF,TGTGCCAGCAGTGTTTCAGTAGGGGTGGATACGCAGTATTTT
TRBV7-2,NA,NA,TRBJ2-7,CASSLFPDTTYEQYF,TGTGCCAGCAGCTTATTTCCAGATACCACCTACGAGCAGTACTTC
TRBV27,NA,TRBD1,TRBJ1-3,CASSRTGASSGNTIYF,TGTGCCAGCAGTCGGACAGGGGCGAGCTCTGGAAACACCATATATTTT
TRBV25-1,NA,TRBD1,TRBJ1-4,CASRETGGITNEKLFF,TGTGCCAGCAGGGAGACAGGGGGCATCACTAATGAAAAACTGTTTTTT
TRBV7-9,NA,TRBD1,TRBJ1-4,CASSQGGHGRNYF,TGTGCCAGCAGCCAAGGGGGCCATGGTCGGAATTACTTT
TRBV27,NA,NA,TRBJ1-1,CASSAFGNTEAFF,TGTGCCAGCAGTGCGTTCGGGAACACTGAAGCTTTCTTT
TRBV7-9,NA,NA,TRBJ2-5,CASSLGRGAGETQYF,TGTGCCAGCAGCCTTGGACGGGGGGCAGGAGAGACCCAGTACTTC
TRBV29-1,NA,TRBD1,TRBJ2-1,CSVKGQGDEQFF,TGCAGCGTGAAAGGACAGGGTGATGAGCAGTTCTTC
TRBV7-9,NA,NA,TRBJ2-7,CASSWRELGSYEQYF,TGTGCCAGCAGCTGGAGGGAGTTAGGATCCTACGAGCAGTACTTC
TRBV18,NA,TRBD1,TRBJ2-3,CASSLEQGAQGDTQYF,TGTGCCAGCTCACTCGAACAGGGGGCGCAAGGAGATACGCAGTATTTT
TRBV6-1,NA,TRBD2,TRBJ2-1,CASSERLAGLYNEQFF,TGTGCCAGCAGTGAGAGACTAGCGGGTCTCTACAATGAGCAGTTCTTC
TRBV7-9,few,NA,TRBJ1-1,CASSLEANTEAFF,TGTGCCAGCAGCTTAGAAGCCAACACTGAAGCTTTCTTT
TRBV27,NA,NA,TRBJ1-1,CASSLGGNTEAFF,TGTGCCAGCAGTTTGGGGGGGAACACTGAAGCTTTCTTT
TRBV19,NA,TRBD1,TRBJ1-1,CASSPITGGSGEAFF,TGTGCCAGTAGCCCCATCACAGGGGGCAGCGGTGAAGCTTTCTTT
TRBV19,NA,TRBD1,TRBJ2-7,CASSPGQGLGYEQYF,TGTGCCAGTAGTCCTGGACAGGGTCTTGGGTACGAGCAGTACTTC
TRBV7-9,NA,NA,TRBJ2-7,CASSLASSYEQYF,TGTGCCAGCAGCTTAGCCTCTTCCTACGAGCAGTACTTC
TRBV19,NA,NA,TRBJ1-4,CASSMGGIGEKLFF,TGTGCCAGTAGTATGGGAGGGATTGGTGAAAAACTGTTTTTT
TRBV4-1,once,TRBD1,TRBJ1-1,CASSLGQGDRYTEAFF,TGCGCCAGCAGCCTCGGACAGGGGGACAGGTACACTGAAGCTTTCTTT
TRBV19,few,NA,TRBJ2-2,CASFTGGDTGELFF,TGTGCCAGTTTTACCGGAGGGGACACCGGGGAGCTGTTTTTT
TRBV19,NA,NA,TRBJ2-5,CASNRGYQETQYF,TGTGCCAGTAATAGGGGGTACCAAGAGACCCAGTACTTC
TRBV9,NA,NA,TRBJ2-1,CASSPTGFMDEQFF,TGTGCCAGCAGCCCCACAGGGTTTATGGATGAGCAGTTCTTC
TRBV11-2,NA,NA,TRBJ2-7,CASSLDKQGEAYEQYF,TGTGCCAGCAGCTTAGATAAGCAGGGGGAGGCCTACGAGCAGTACTTC
TRBV7-9,once,TRBD1,TRBJ1-2,CASRPGRGEYGYTF,TGTGCCAGCAGACCCGGCAGGGGGGAATATGGCTACACCTTC
TRBV5-1,NA,NA,TRBJ1-2,CASSLPGGGYTF,TGCGCCAGCAGCTTGCCGGGGGGGGGCTACACCTTC
TRBV25-1,NA,TRBD1,TRBJ2-7,CASSDTGTGSYEQYF,TGTGCCAGCAGTGACACCGGGACAGGGTCCTACGAGCAGTACTTC
TRBV29-1,NA,NA,TRBJ2-7,CSVVGALYEQYF,TGCAGCGTTGTGGGGGCTCTATACGAGCAGTACTTC
TRBV5-1,NA,TRBD1,TRBJ2-1,CASSLGDRGPNEQFF,TGCGCCAGCAGCTTGGGGGACAGGGGGCCCAATGAGCAGTTCTTC